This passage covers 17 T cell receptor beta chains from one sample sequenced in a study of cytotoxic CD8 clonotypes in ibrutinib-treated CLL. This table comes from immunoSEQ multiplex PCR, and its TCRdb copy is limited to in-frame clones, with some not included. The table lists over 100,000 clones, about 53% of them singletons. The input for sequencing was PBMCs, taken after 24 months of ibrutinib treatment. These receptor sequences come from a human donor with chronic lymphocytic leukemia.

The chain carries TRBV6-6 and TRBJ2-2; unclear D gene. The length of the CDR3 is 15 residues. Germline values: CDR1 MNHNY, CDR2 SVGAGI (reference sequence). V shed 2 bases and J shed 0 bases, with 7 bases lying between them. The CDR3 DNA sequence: TGTGCCAGCAGTTACGACGGGTCGAACACCGGGGAGCTGTTTTTT. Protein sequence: CASSYDGSNTGELFF.

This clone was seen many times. CDR3 loop: CASSQGGGSYGNTIYF. As DNA, the CDR3 is TGTGCCAGCAGCCAGGGAGGGGGAAGTTACGGAAACACCATATATTTT. The chain has TRBV4-2 and TRBJ1-3; tentatively, D is TRBD1 (6 bases). CDR1 and CDR2 from the germline V gene are LGHNA and YNFKEQ. This CDR3 comprises 16 residues. V shed 3 bases and J shed 4 bases, with 16 bases lying between them.

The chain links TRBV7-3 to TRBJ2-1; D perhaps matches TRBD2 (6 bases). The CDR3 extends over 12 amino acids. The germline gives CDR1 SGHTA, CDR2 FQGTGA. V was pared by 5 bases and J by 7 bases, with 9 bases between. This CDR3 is CASSAGSNEQFF. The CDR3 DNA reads TGTGCCAGCAGCGCGGGATCAAATGAGCAGTTCTTC. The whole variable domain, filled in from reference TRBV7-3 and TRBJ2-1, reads GAGVSQTPSNKVTEKGKYVELRCDPISGHTALYWYRQSLGQGPEFLIYFQGTGAADDSGLPNDRFFAVRPEGSVSTLKIQRTERGDSAVYLCASSAGSNEQFFGPGTRLTVL.

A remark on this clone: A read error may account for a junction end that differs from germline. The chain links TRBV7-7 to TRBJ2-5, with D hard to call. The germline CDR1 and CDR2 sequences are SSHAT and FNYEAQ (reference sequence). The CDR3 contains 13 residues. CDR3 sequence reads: CASSRMIQETQYF. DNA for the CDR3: TGTGCTAGCAGTCGCATGATTCAAGAGACCCAGTACTTC.

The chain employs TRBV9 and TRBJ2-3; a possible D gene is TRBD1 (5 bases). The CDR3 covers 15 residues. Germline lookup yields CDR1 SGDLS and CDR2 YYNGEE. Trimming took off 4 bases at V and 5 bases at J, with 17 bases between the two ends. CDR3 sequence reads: CASSPQDGAGDTQYF. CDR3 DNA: TGTGCCAGCAGCCCACAGGACGGAGCAGGAGATACGCAGTATTTT.

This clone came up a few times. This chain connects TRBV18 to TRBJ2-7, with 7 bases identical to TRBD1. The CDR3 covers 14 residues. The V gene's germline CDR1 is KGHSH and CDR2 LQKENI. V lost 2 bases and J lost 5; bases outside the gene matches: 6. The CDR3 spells CASSPKQGSHEQYF. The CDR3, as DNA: TGTGCCAGCTCACCAAAACAGGGGTCCCACGAGCAGTACTTC.

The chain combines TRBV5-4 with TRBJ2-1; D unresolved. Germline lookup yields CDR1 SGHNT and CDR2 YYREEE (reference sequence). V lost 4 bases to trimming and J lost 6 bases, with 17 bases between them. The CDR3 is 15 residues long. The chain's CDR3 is CASSRAQVTGNEQFF. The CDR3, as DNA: TGTGCCAGCAGCCGGGCCCAGGTGACGGGCAATGAGCAGTTCTTC.

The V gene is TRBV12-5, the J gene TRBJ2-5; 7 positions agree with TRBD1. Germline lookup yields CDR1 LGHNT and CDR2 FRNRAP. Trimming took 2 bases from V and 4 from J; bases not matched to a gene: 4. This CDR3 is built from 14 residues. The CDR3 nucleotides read TGTGCTAGTGGTTTGATGACAGGGCGAGAGACCCAGTACTTC. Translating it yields CASGLMTGRETQYF.

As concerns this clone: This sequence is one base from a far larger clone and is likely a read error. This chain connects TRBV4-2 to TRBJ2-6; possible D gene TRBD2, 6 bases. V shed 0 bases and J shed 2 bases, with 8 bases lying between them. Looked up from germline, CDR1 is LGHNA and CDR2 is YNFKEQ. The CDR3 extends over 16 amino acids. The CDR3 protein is CASSQDSGAGANVLTF. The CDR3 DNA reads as TGTGCCAGCAGCCAAGATTCGGGGGCTGGGGCCAACGTCCTGACTTTC.

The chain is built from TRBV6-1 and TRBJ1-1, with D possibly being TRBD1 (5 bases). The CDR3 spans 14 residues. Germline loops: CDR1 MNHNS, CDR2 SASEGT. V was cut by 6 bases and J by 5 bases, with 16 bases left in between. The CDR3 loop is CASRADSERTEAFF. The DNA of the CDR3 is TGTGCCAGCAGGGCAGACAGCGAGCGGACTGAAGCTTTCTTT.

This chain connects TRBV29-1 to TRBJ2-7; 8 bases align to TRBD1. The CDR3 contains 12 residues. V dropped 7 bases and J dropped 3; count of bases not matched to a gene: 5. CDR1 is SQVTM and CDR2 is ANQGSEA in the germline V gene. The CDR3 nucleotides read TGCAGCGCACGGACAGGGCTCTACGAGCAGTACTTC. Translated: CSARTGLYEQYF.

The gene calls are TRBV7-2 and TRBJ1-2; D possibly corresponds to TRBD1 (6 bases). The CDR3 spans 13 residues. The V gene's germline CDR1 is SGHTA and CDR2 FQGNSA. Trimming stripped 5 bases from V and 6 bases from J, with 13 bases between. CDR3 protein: CASSVRGMDGYTF. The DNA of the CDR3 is TGTGCCAGCAGCGTTAGGGGGATGGATGGCTACACCTTC.

The DNA of the CDR3 is TGCGCCAGCAGCTTGGATGGGGAGACCCAGTACTTC. Its translation: CASSLDGETQYF. The chain carries TRBV5-1 and TRBJ2-5; D is unclear. The CDR3 is made up of 12 amino acids. V lost 0 bases and J lost 5, with 5 bases in between. The germline V gene encodes CDR1 SGHRS and CDR2 YFSETQ. Drawing the rest from reference TRBV5-1 and TRBJ2-5, the complete variable domain is KAGVTQTPRYLIKTRGQQVTLSCSPISGHRSVSWYQQTPGQGLQFLFEYFSETQRNKGNFPGRFSGRQFSNSRSEMNVSTLELGDSALYLCASSLDGETQYFGPGTRLLVL.

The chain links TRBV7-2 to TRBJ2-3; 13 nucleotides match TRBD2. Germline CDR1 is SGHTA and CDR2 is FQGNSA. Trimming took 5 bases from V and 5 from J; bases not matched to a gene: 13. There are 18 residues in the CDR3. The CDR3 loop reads CASSRKLLAGGPRDTQYF. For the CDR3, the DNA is TGTGCCAGCAGCCGAAAATTACTAGCGGGGGGGCCCCGAGATACGCAGTATTTT.

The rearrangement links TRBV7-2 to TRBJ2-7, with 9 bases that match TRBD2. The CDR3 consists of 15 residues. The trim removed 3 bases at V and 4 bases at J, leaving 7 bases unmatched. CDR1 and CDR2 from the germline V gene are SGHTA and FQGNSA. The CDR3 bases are TGTGCCAGCAGCTTCCCAGCGGGGGGAGTTTACGAGCAGTACTTC. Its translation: CASSFPAGGVYEQYF.

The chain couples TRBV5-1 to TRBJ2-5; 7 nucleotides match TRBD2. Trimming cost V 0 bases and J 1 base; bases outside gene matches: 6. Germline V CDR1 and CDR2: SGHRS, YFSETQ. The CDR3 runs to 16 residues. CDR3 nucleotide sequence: TGCGCCAGCAGCTTGGCCTTGCGGGGGAGCCAAGAGACCCAGTACTTC. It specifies CASSLALRGSQETQYF.

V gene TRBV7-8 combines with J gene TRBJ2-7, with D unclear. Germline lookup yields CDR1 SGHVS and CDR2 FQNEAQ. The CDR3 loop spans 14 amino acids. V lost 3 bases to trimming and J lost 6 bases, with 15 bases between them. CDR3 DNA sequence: TGTGCCAGCAGCTTGGAGAAAGTCAGTCTCGAGCAGTACTTC. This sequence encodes CASSLEKVSLEQYF.